The 17 T cell receptor beta chains reported below all come from one sample, sequenced in a study of blood T cell repertoires in COVID-19. Profiling relied on immunoSEQ multiplex PCR, and the TCRdb table lists in-frame clones only, not all of them. The sample records about 160,000 clones, over 70% being singletons. The specimen was PBMCs or T cells enriched from blood (not recorded which). These receptor sequences come from a woman in her fifties or sixties who had recovered from COVID-19.

The chain couples TRBV7-2 to TRBJ1-2; unclear D gene. The germline V gene has CDR1 SGHTA and CDR2 FQGNSA. The CDR3 runs 14 residues. V was trimmed by 2 bases and J by 6 bases, leaving 13 bases between them. CDR3 coding DNA: TGTGCCAGCAGCTTATTGGGCTTACCCCATGGCTACACCTTC. Translating gives CASSLLGLPHGYTF. The full variable domain, with the rest looked up from reference TRBV7-2 and TRBJ1-2, is GAGVSQSPSNKVTEKGKDVELRCDPISGHTALYWYRQSLGQGLEFLIYFQGNSAPDKSGLPSDRFSAERTGGSVSTLTIQRTQQEDSAVYLCASSLLGLPHGYTFGSGTRLTVV.

The chain combines TRBV4-2 with TRBJ2-2; D gene uncertain. Trimming removed 1 base from V and 3 bases from J, with 6 bases in between. Germline V gene sequence: CDR1 LGHNA, CDR2 YNFKEQ. The CDR3 runs 14 residues. CDR3 DNA: TGTGCCAGCAGCCAAGCTTCGTACACCGGGGAGCTGTTTTTT. Encoded protein: CASSQASYTGELFF.

This chain uses TRBV30 with TRBJ1-2; D may be TRBD1 (6 bases). CDR1 is GTSNPN, CDR2 SVGIG, per germline (reference sequence). The length of the CDR3 is 18 residues. Between the trimmed V and J ends, which lost 0 bases and 2 bases, there was a span of 22 bases. The chain's CDR3 is CAWSVLKGGIPKNYGYTF. Here the CDR3 DNA reads TGTGCCTGGAGTGTACTGAAGGGGGGGATACCAAAAAACTATGGCTACACCTTC.

V and J are TRBV2 and TRBJ2-7; 9 bases map to TRBD1. J was trimmed by 1 base and V by 6 bases; bases with no gene match: 1. Germline loops: CDR1 SNHLY, CDR2 FYNNEI. The CDR3 extends over 13 amino acids. This chain's CDR3 is CASRGQGSYEQYF. CDR3 bases: TGTGCCAGCAGGGGACAGGGATCCTACGAGCAGTACTTC.

This clone has just one count. This rearrangement joins TRBV24-1 to TRBJ1-6; the D gene is possibly TRBD1 (5 bases). Trimming left V 9 bases short and J 0 bases short, with 23 bases between. CDR1 and CDR2 from the germline V gene are KGHDR and SFDVKD. There are 19 residues in the CDR3. The CDR3 region is CATGGVRASYSSYNSPLHF. CDR3 sequence (DNA): TGTGCCACCGGGGGGGTCAGGGCGTCTTATAGCTCCTATAATTCACCCCTCCACTTT.

The V call is TRBV7-3, the J call TRBJ2-1, with 11 bases matching TRBD2. The CDR3 extends over 15 amino acids. The V gene end was trimmed by 2 bases and the J gene end by 7 bases; junction bases not matched to a gene: 4. CDR1 is SGHTA and CDR2 is FQGTGA in the germline V gene. In DNA, the CDR3 is TGTGCCAGCAGCTTATCTAGCGGGGGGTTAAATGAGCAGTTCTTC. Translation gives CASSLSSGGLNEQFF.

The J gene is TRBJ1-2, the V gene TRBV6-1, with D possibly being TRBD1 (5 bases). This CDR3 comprises 16 residues. The germline V and J ends were trimmed by 0 bases and 2 bases, with 13 bases remaining between them. CDR1 is MNHNS, CDR2 SASEGT, per germline. CDR3 protein: CASSEARWQGNYGYTF. The CDR3 coding sequence is TGTGCCAGCAGTGAAGCGAGGTGGCAGGGAAACTATGGCTACACCTTC.

This sequence joins TRBV21-1 and TRBJ2-1; TRBD2 reflects the table's D call only, with no check against the DNA. TRBV21-1 is deemed a pseudogene. The CDR3 is 16 residues long. CDR3 sequence: CASSKRLAGGIGEQFF. In DNA form, the CDR3 reads TGTGCCAGCAGCAAAAGACTAGCGGGGGGGATTGGTGAGCAGTTCTTC.

V and J are TRBV27 and TRBJ2-7, with TRBD1 as a possible D gene (5 bases). Trimming pared 5 bases from V and 6 bases from J, leaving 14 bases between. CDR1 and CDR2 from the germline V gene are MNHEY and SMNVEV (reference sequence). The CDR3 is 13 amino acids. This chain's CDR3 is CASSPALGAEQYF. Here the CDR3 DNA reads TGTGCCAGCAGTCCAGCTTTAGGGGCCGAGCAGTACTTC.

This chain uses TRBV2 with TRBJ1-2; D call uncertain. Germline-derived CDR1 and CDR2 are SNHLY and FYNNEI. V shed 6 bases and J shed 2 bases, with 7 bases lying between them. The CDR3 has 12 residues. In nucleotides, the CDR3 is TGTGCCAGCAGGGGAGAGAACTATGGCTACACCTTC. Protein: CASRGENYGYTF.

J is TRBJ1-2 and V is TRBV19; 7 nucleotides align to TRBD1. CDR3 length equals 14 residues. Germline lookup yields CDR1 LNHDA and CDR2 SQIVND (reference sequence). V lost 6 bases, J lost 4 bases, and 8 bases stayed unmatched. The CDR3 nucleotides read TGTGCCAGTAGCGAGAGTCAGGGGGTCTATGGCTACACCTTC. Translation: CASSESQGVYGYTF. The variable domain in full, with the rest retrieved from reference TRBV19 and TRBJ1-2, is DGGITQSPKYLFRKEGQNVTLSCEQNLNHDAMYWYRQDPGQGLRLIYYSQIVNDFQKGDIAEGYSVSREKKESFPLTVTSAQKNPTAFYLCASSESQGVYGYTFGSGTRLTVV.

The rearrangement links TRBV5-1 to TRBJ2-7; 9 bases align to TRBD2. The CDR3 runs to 15 residues. Trimming at V came to 3 bases and at J to 5 bases, leaving 9 bases not matched to a gene. Germline lookup yields CDR1 SGHRS and CDR2 YFSETQ. The CDR3 loop is CASSWGAGGQNEQYF. The DNA for the CDR3 is TGCGCCAGCAGCTGGGGGGCGGGGGGGCAGAACGAGCAGTACTTC.

The gene calls are TRBV6-5 and TRBJ2-7, with 7 bases lining up with TRBD1. Losses at the gene ends were 8 bases for V and 3 bases for J; bases not matched to a gene: 10. The CDR3 spans 14 residues. The germline V gene encodes CDR1 MNHEY and CDR2 SVGAGI. The CDR3 here is CASRLGGAIYEQYF. DNA of the CDR3: TGTGCCAGCCGTTTAGGGGGCGCGATCTACGAGCAGTACTTC.

The chain joins TRBV19 to TRBJ2-7; the D gene is possibly TRBD1 (5 bases). Germline CDR1 and CDR2: LNHDA and SQIVND (reference sequence). Trimming left V 5 bases short and J 0 bases short, with 5 bases between. The CDR3 loop spans 12 amino acids. The CDR3 protein is CASSDSSYEQYF. CDR3 nucleotides: TGTGCCAGTAGTGACAGCTCCTACGAGCAGTACTTC. Looking up the rest from reference TRBV19 and TRBJ2-7 gives the full variable domain: DGGITQSPKYLFRKEGQNVTLSCEQNLNHDAMYWYRQDPGQGLRLIYYSQIVNDFQKGDIAEGYSVSREKKESFPLTVTSAQKNPTAFYLCASSDSSYEQYFGPGTRLTVT.

This rearrangement joins TRBV6-5 to TRBJ1-5, with D hard to call. The CDR3 extends over 14 amino acids. Trimming stripped 0 bases from V and 6 bases from J, with 9 bases between. Germline loops: CDR1 MNHEY, CDR2 SVGAGI. The CDR3 sequence: CASSYSYSLQPQHF. The CDR3 DNA follows: TGTGCCAGCAGTTACTCGTATTCACTTCAGCCCCAGCATTTT.

This chain uses TRBV11-3 with TRBJ2-1, with 8 positions matching TRBD1. The CDR3 is 15 residues long. Losses at the gene ends were 2 bases for V and 7 bases for J; bases not matched to a gene: 7. The germline CDR1 and CDR2 sequences are SGHNT and YENEEA. The CDR3 reads CASSLSPGGKNEQFF. As DNA, the CDR3 is TGTGCCAGCAGCTTAAGCCCAGGGGGCAAAAATGAGCAGTTCTTC.

Many counts were recorded for this clone. V usage is TRBV19 and J usage is TRBJ2-5; 9 bases align to TRBD2. The germline V gene encodes CDR1 LNHDA and CDR2 SQIVND (reference sequence). Trimming took 3 bases from V and 3 from J; bases not matched to a gene: 5. The CDR3 covers 15 residues. The CDR3 region is CASSISSGGKETQYF. The CDR3 DNA is TGTGCCAGTAGTATCAGTAGCGGGGGTAAAGAGACCCAGTACTTC.